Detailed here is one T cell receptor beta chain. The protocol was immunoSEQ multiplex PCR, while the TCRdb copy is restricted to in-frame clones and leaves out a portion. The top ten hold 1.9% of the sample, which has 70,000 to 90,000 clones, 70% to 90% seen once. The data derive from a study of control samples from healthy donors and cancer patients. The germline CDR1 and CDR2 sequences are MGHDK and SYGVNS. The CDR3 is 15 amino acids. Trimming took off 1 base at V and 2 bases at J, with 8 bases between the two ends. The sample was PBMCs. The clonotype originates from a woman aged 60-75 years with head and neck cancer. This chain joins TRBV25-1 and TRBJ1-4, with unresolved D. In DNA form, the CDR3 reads TGTGCCAGCAGTGAATCCCGTGGGACTAATGAAAAACTGTTTTTT. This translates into CASSESRGTNEKLFF.